Presented here are 29 T cell receptor beta chains from one specimen sequenced in a study of T cells in Graves' hyperthyroidism and ophthalmopathy. The CDR3 regions of TCR beta were amplified from RNA transcripts. HTBI primers were used for first-round RT-PCR of the TCR CDR3. TCRdb used MiXCR to reprocess the multiplex PCR reads, holding one entry per CDR3 protein. The repertoire holds approximately 600,000 distinct CDR3 sequences, more than 20% seen once, with 34% in the top ten. The sample taken for sequencing was blood. These receptors originate from a man aged 30 to 45 with Graves' ophthalmopathy.

The chain joins TRBV4-1 to TRBJ2-5, with TRBD2 as a possible D gene (5 bases). The germline V gene encodes CDR1 MGHRA and CDR2 YSYEKL. V lost 0 bases and J lost 2, with 13 bases in between. The length of the CDR3 is 16 residues. The CDR3 sequence: CASSQDTAADQETQYF. CDR3 bases: TGCGCCAGCAGCCAAGATACCGCAGCGGATCAAGAGACCCAGTACTTC.

The chain employs TRBV20-1 and TRBJ1-2; D perhaps matches TRBD1 (5 bases). Germline CDR1 and CDR2: DFQATT and SNEGSKA (reference sequence). The CDR3 is 15 residues long. The V end lost 6 bases, the J end lost 3 bases, and 20 bases lay between the germline ends. For the CDR3, the DNA is TGCAGTGCCCGAGGGGCAGGGCTGGTCGACTATGGCTACACCTTC. This sequence encodes CSARGAGLVDYGYTF.

The gene calls are TRBV7-8 and TRBJ2-3; D remains ambiguous. The CDR3 covers 15 residues. Per the germline V gene, CDR1 is SGHVS and CDR2 is FQNEAQ. Trimming took off 0 bases at V and 3 bases at J, with 10 bases between the two ends. CDR3 DNA sequence: TGTGCCAGCAGCTTAGCGATTGTTGGTACAGATACGCAGTATTTT. Translating gives CASSLAIVGTDTQYF.

V and J are TRBV7-9 and TRBJ2-2, with 10 bases lining up with TRBD2. CDR3 size: 17 residues. V lost 3 bases to trimming and J lost 3 bases; unmatched junction nucleotides: 7. The germline V gene has CDR1 SEHNR and CDR2 FQNEAQ (reference sequence). The CDR3 loop reads CASSFKREGPYTGELFF. The CDR3 DNA is TGTGCCAGCAGCTTCAAGCGGGAGGGCCCGTACACCGGGGAGCTGTTTTTT. Supplemented by reference TRBV7-9 and TRBJ2-2, the full variable domain reads DTGVSQNPRHKITKRGQNVTFRCDPISEHNRLYWYRQTLGQGPEFLTYFQNEAQLEKSRLLSDRFSAERPKGSFSTLEIQRTEQGDSAMYLCASSFKREGPYTGELFFGEGSRLTVL.

The V call is TRBV28, the J call TRBJ2-3, with 8 nucleotides matching TRBD1. The CDR3 covers 16 residues. Trimming cost V 5 bases and J 2 bases; bases outside gene matches: 9. Germline V CDR1 and CDR2: MDHEN, SYDVKM. DNA of the CDR3: TGTGCCAGCAGTACCGACAGGGGTTTGCCCACAGATACGCAGTATTTT. It encodes CASSTDRGLPTDTQYF.

Details on this clonotype: One end of the junction is discordant with germline, which a read error may explain. The V gene is TRBV7-8, the J gene TRBJ2-7; TRBD1 or TRBD2 may be the D gene (6 bases each). Per the germline V gene, CDR1 is SGHVS and CDR2 is FQNEAQ. The CDR3 totals 13 residues. CDR3 sequence: CASSQGGGYGQYF. CDR3 nucleotide sequence: TGTGCCAGCAGCCAAGGGGGAGGCTACGGGCAGTACTTC. Supplemented by reference TRBV7-8 and TRBJ2-7, the full variable domain reads GAGVSQSPRYKVAKRGQDVALRCDPISGHVSLFWYQQALGQGPEFLTYFQNEAQLDKSGLPSDRFFAERPEGSVSTLKIQRTQQEDSAVYLCASSQGGGYGQYFGPGTRLTVT.

This clonotype was observed many times. The chain recombines TRBV12-3 or TRBV12-4 with TRBJ2-1; 10 positions match TRBD2. After removal of 0 bases from V and 5 bases from J, the junction contained 13 bases not matched to a gene. The CDR3 is 19 amino acids. The DNA for the CDR3 is TGTGCCAGCAGTTTAGCGCCGCTAGCGGGAGAACTCGGCGACAATGAGCAGTTCTTC. Amino acids: CASSLAPLAGELGDNEQFF.

This clonotype came up a few times. The chain is built from TRBV5-5 and TRBJ2-1; D might be TRBD1 (6 bases). In germline, CDR1 is SGHKS, CDR2 YYEKEE (reference sequence). The CDR3 runs to 14 residues. V gave up 3 bases and J gave up 9 bases, with 16 bases separating them. CDR3: CASSSQGGSVEQFF. The CDR3 bases are TGTGCCAGCAGCTCACAGGGCGGTTCGGTTGAGCAGTTCTTC.

The rearrangement uses TRBV6-1 and TRBJ2-5, with D tentatively TRBD1 or TRBD2 (5 bases each). The ends were cut back, 1 base at V and 4 bases at J, with 10 bases in the middle. The germline V gene encodes CDR1 MNHNS and CDR2 SASEGT. The CDR3 covers 14 residues. The CDR3 spells CASSEGGIGETQYF. CDR3 coding DNA: TGTGCCAGCAGTGAAGGGGGGATCGGAGAGACCCAGTACTTC.

This clonotype was recorded at least ten times. The chain has TRBV7-8 and TRBJ2-5; the D gene is possibly TRBD1 (5 bases). Trimming stripped 1 base from V and 1 base from J, with 10 bases between. CDR1 is SGHVS, CDR2 FQNEAQ, per germline. The CDR3 runs to 15 residues. The DNA for the CDR3 is TGTGCCAGCAGCTTAGGGGGCACGCCCCAAGAGACCCAGTACTTC. Its protein product is CASSLGGTPQETQYF.

The rearrangement joins TRBV19 to TRBJ2-1; 8 bases line up with TRBD2. The ends lost 2 bases at V and 8 bases at J; junction bases unmatched: 11. This CDR3 has 16 residues. In germline, CDR1 is LNHDA, CDR2 SQIVND (reference sequence). CDR3 sequence: CASSIIEAGARDEQFF. The CDR3 DNA reads TGTGCCAGTAGTATAATCGAAGCGGGAGCTAGGGATGAGCAGTTCTTC.

This clonotype was detected many times. The chain employs TRBV12-3 or TRBV12-4 and TRBJ2-1, with 9 bases that match TRBD2. This CDR3 is 14 amino acids long. Trimming took 6 bases from V and 2 from J; bases not matched to a gene: 2. DNA of the CDR3: TGTGCCAGCAGGTCTAGCGGGACCTACAATGAGCAGTTCTTC. Translated, it gives CASRSSGTYNEQFF.

The rearrangement joins TRBV19 to TRBJ1-5; no reliable D call. Trimming left V 3 bases short and J 4 bases short, with 13 bases between. Per germline, CDR1 LNHDA and CDR2 SQIVND (reference sequence). This CDR3 spans 15 amino acids. CDR3 in amino acids: CASSIDNGENQPQHF. The CDR3 DNA follows: TGTGCCAGTAGTATTGACAACGGAGAGAATCAGCCCCAGCATTTT.

This clonotype was recorded a few times. The chain carries TRBV24-1 and TRBJ2-3, with D uncertain. V dropped 3 bases and J dropped 7 bases, with 10 bases sitting between them. Germline CDR1 and CDR2: KGHDR and SFDVKD. The CDR3 consists of 13 residues. In DNA, the CDR3 is TGTGCCACCAGTGATGGACCCGCGAATACGCAGTATTTT. This translates into CATSDGPANTQYF.

This clonotype was seen only a few times. The chain carries TRBV18 and TRBJ1-4; 8 positions agree with TRBD1. Germline lookup yields CDR1 KGHSH and CDR2 LQKENI. This CDR3 has 15 amino acids. The V gene end was trimmed by 4 bases and the J gene end by 7 bases; junction bases not matched to a gene: 8. The CDR3 coding sequence is TGTGCCAGCTCACTCGAGACAGGGGAGAGTGAAAAACTGTTTTTT. Translated: CASSLETGESEKLFF.

This chain links TRBV6-2 or TRBV6-3 with TRBJ1-6; D ambiguous. V was pared by 7 bases and J by 9 bases, with 19 bases between. The germline V gene has CDR1 MNHEY and CDR2 SVGEGT. This CDR3 region has 15 residues. CDR3 protein: CASILSRRIGSPLHF. In nucleotides, the CDR3 is TGTGCCAGCATCTTGAGCCGGAGAATAGGTTCACCCCTCCACTTT.

This clonotype was recorded many times. This chain links TRBV18 with TRBJ2-3; no clear D gene. CDR3 length: 14 residues. V lost 1 base, J lost 2 bases, and 7 bases lay in between. Per the germline V gene, CDR1 is KGHSH and CDR2 is LQKENI. CDR3 sequence: CASSPQVTTDTQYF. Written as DNA, the CDR3 is TGTGCCAGCTCACCACAGGTGACCACAGATACGCAGTATTTT.

The chain is built from TRBV20-1 and TRBJ2-7, with a tentative D call TRBD1 (6 bases). The germline CDR1 and CDR2 sequences are DFQATT and SNEGSKA (reference sequence). The CDR3 extends over 14 amino acids. V was clipped by 5 bases and J by 2 bases, with 16 bases between them. The CDR3 region has the DNA TGCAGTGCTGTGAACGGCAGGGGCCCCTACGAGCAGTACTTC. Its protein product is CSAVNGRGPYEQYF.

V and J are TRBV4-1 and TRBJ2-1, with 14 bases identical to TRBD2. With 3 bases clipped from V and 7 bases from J, the junction kept 11 bases outside the gene matches. Per germline, CDR1 MGHRA and CDR2 YSYEKL. The length of the CDR3 is 18 residues. The CDR3 nucleotides read TGCGCCAGCAGCCAGGTCCACGGGACTAGCGGGAGTGGGAATGAGCAGTTCTTC. Translation gives CASSQVHGTSGSGNEQFF.

V is TRBV2 and J is TRBJ1-2, with D possibly TRBD1 on 5 matching bases. V lost 7 bases and J lost 5, with 23 bases in between. CDR1 SNHLY and CDR2 FYNNEI come from the germline V gene. The CDR3 is 16 amino acids. DNA for the CDR3: TGTGCCAGCAATATAAGGGCCTATGGCGGGGCATATGGCTACACCTTC. Translation gives CASNIRAYGGAYGYTF.

This clonotype was detected many times. This chain joins TRBV28 and TRBJ2-5; possibly TRBD2 for D (5 bases). This CDR3 contains 13 residues. Germline assignment: CDR1 MDHEN and CDR2 SYDVKM. V lost 7 bases to trimming and J lost 0 bases, with 9 bases between them. CDR3 sequence (DNA): TGTGCCAGCATGAGGGCCTACCAAGAGACCCAGTACTTC. Its protein is CASMRAYQETQYF.

The V and J genes are TRBV11-2 and TRBJ2-1; TRBD2 aligns across 14 bases. V dropped 4 bases and J dropped 7; count of bases not matched to a gene: 9. The CDR3 runs 17 residues. Germline loops: CDR1 SGHAT, CDR2 FQNNGV. DNA for the CDR3: TGTGCCAGCAGCTCTAACCGACTAGCGGGAGGGCCTAATGAGCAGTTCTTC. Residues: CASSSNRLAGGPNEQFF.

This clonotype appeared a few times. The rearrangement links TRBV20-1 to TRBJ2-5, with 8 nucleotides matching TRBD2. V was clipped by 3 bases and J by 7 bases; unmatched bases: 13. CDR3 size: 15 residues. Germline CDR1 and CDR2: DFQATT and SNEGSKA (reference sequence). The DNA of the CDR3 is TGCAGTGCTAGGGAGCGGGAGTCGCTTATCGGGACCCAGTACTTC. Amino acids: CSARERESLIGTQYF.

This clonotype was detected only a few times. The J gene is TRBJ2-2, the V gene TRBV7-2; 8 nucleotides align to TRBD1. Germline CDR1 SGHTA, CDR2 FQGNSA. V shed 4 bases and J 5 bases; nucleotides not matched to a gene: 6. The CDR3 runs to 15 residues. CDR3 DNA: TGTGCCAGCAGCTGGCAGGGGGCTGTAACCGGGGAGCTGTTTTTT. As protein: CASSWQGAVTGELFF.

There are many counts of this clonotype. V and J are TRBV7-2 and TRBJ2-1; 9 nucleotides align to TRBD1. The CDR3 loop spans 14 amino acids. V trimming: 7 bases; J trimming: 6 bases; junction bases outside the gene matches: 7. Germline CDR1 and CDR2: SGHTA and FQGNSA. The CDR3 DNA reads as TGTGCCAGCATAACAGGGGGCTTGGGCAATGAGCAGTTCTTC. Translating it yields CASITGGLGNEQFF.

The chain uses TRBV6-1 and TRBJ1-6, with 10 nucleotides matching TRBD1. Germline CDR1 is MNHNS and CDR2 is SASEGT. Unmatched junction bases numbered 5, after V lost 5 bases and J lost 1 base. This CDR3 spans 17 amino acids. This CDR3 is CASSPRDRGSYNSPLHF. The CDR3 DNA follows: TGTGCCAGCAGTCCGCGGGACAGGGGATCCTATAATTCACCCCTCCACTTT.

This clonotype was seen more than once but under ten times. The chain links TRBV12-3 or TRBV12-4 to TRBJ1-2; 12 bases align to TRBD1. V lost 7 bases and J lost 7; bases outside the gene matches: 7. The CDR3 runs 14 residues. The CDR3 loop reads CASTLGTGGGGYTF. Here the CDR3 DNA reads TGTGCCAGCACCCTCGGGACAGGGGGCGGTGGCTACACCTTC.

The genes are TRBV7-8 and TRBJ2-5; 7 bases agree with TRBD1. The CDR3 sequence is 14 residues long. V lost 4 bases, J lost 3 bases, and 5 bases stayed unmatched. Germline CDR1 SGHVS, CDR2 FQNEAQ. In DNA, the CDR3 is TGTGCCAGCAGCTCCGAGACAGGGAAAGAGACCCAGTACTTC. It specifies CASSSETGKETQYF.

This clonotype showed up many times. One end of the junction fails to match germline, which may point to a read error. The genes are TRBV5-1 and TRBJ2-3; the match to TRBD2 covers 11 bases. The CDR3 runs 15 residues. Germline CDR1 SGHRS, CDR2 YFSETQ. The CDR3 bases are TGTGCCAGCAGCTCCGGACTAGCGGGCCCAGATACGCAGTATTTT. Its protein product is CASSSGLAGPDTQYF.